The T cell receptor beta chain described here comes from a study of blood T cell repertoires in COVID-19. V dropped 5 bases and J dropped 9 bases, with 26 bases sitting between them. The CDR3 sequence is 17 residues long. Germline loops: CDR1 MGHRA, CDR2 YSYEKL. Profiled with immunoSEQ multiplex PCR; TCRdb holds only in-frame clones, not every one. Of about 64,000 clones listed, 80% to 90% were seen once; the top ten hold 1.2%. The TCR sequence derives from a man aged 40-49 years with acute or convalescent COVID-19. Specimen: peripheral blood. The rearrangement joins TRBV4-1 to TRBJ2-1; the D gene is possibly TRBD2 (7 bases). CDR3: CASSSPTGLEGGGEQFF. The CDR3 DNA sequence: TGCGCCAGCAGCTCGCCGACAGGACTAGAAGGAGGAGGTGAGCAGTTCTTC.